One and the same sample provided the 10 T cell receptor beta chains below, sequenced in a study of cytomegalovirus exposure and HLA in healthy donors. Primers included in the PCR were 60 Vbeta and 13 Jbeta primers. Produced via immunoSEQ multiplex PCR; TCRdb's table is partial and in-frame only. This repertoire shows more than 95,000 clones, less than 80% found once; its top ten account for less than 5%. Sequenced sample: PBMCs. The receptor set was obtained from a young man in good health and CMV-seronegative.

The chain employs TRBV28 and TRBJ2-7; D might be TRBD1 (6 bases). Between the trimmed V and J ends, which lost 6 bases and 2 bases, there was a span of 11 bases. CDR3 length equals 13 residues. Germline V lookup: CDR1 MDHEN, CDR2 SYDVKM. In nucleotides, the CDR3 is TGTGCCAGCAGACTAACAGGGACCTACGAGCAGTACTTC. This translates into CASRLTGTYEQYF.

The chain carries TRBV28 and TRBJ2-1, with D perhaps matching TRBD2 (6 bases). Looked up from germline, CDR1 is MDHEN and CDR2 is SYDVKM. CDR3 length: 17 amino acids. V gave up 5 bases and J gave up 0 bases, with 17 bases separating them. The CDR3 sequence: CASSAPGDPSSYNEQFF. Written as DNA, the CDR3 is TGTGCCAGCAGTGCCCCGGGGGACCCGAGCTCCTACAATGAGCAGTTCTTC.

The chain employs TRBV18 and TRBJ2-1; 11 positions agree with TRBD2. Looked up from germline, CDR1 is KGHSH and CDR2 is LQKENI. This CDR3 has 17 residues. The V and J ends lost 0 bases and 5 bases, in that order; junction bases with no gene match: 6. DNA of the CDR3: TGTGCCAGCTCACCACCGTTCGGGACTAGCGGCAACAATGAGCAGTTCTTC. Residues: CASSPPFGTSGNNEQFF.

The rearrangement uses TRBV5-1 and TRBJ2-2, with 9 bases matching TRBD1. The trim removed 1 base at V and 3 bases at J, leaving 10 bases unmatched. The germline V gene has CDR1 SGHRS and CDR2 YFSETQ. This CDR3 has 18 residues. DNA of the CDR3: TGCGCCAGCAGCTTGAGACAGGGGGAGCGGGGAGACACCGGGGAGCTGTTTTTT. This encodes CASSLRQGERGDTGELFF.

This clone was seen only a few times. The chain joins TRBV28 to TRBJ1-1, with TRBD1 matching 12 bases. The length of the CDR3 is 17 residues. Germline V lookup: CDR1 MDHEN, CDR2 SYDVKM. V trimming: 2 bases; J trimming: 3 bases; junction bases outside the gene matches: 7. The CDR3 region has the DNA TGTGCCAGCAGTTTAATCGCGGGACAGGGGGCTGACACTGAAGCTTTCTTT. It encodes CASSLIAGQGADTEAFF.

This clone occurred a few times. The chain recombines TRBV7-2 with TRBJ2-5, with TRBD1 as a possible D gene (7 bases). The CDR3 runs to 15 residues. Germline V gives CDR1 SGHTA, CDR2 FQGNSA. With 4 bases removed from V and 1 base from J, the gap between germline ends came to 13 bases. CDR3 coding DNA: TGTGCCAGCAGCTCCGGGGGACAGCTCCAAGAGACCCAGTACTTC. Translated: CASSSGGQLQETQYF.

The DNA for the CDR3 is TGTGCCAGCAGCCGGGACAGGGGACACGAGCAGTACTTC. Its protein product is CASSRDRGHEQYF. The chain employs TRBV2 and TRBJ2-7; 10 bases are shared with TRBD1. V shed 6 bases, J shed 5 bases, and the junction held 4 bases outside the gene matches. The CDR3 length is 13 residues. CDR1 is SNHLY and CDR2 is FYNNEI in the germline V gene.

V usage is TRBV5-1 and J usage is TRBJ2-3, with TRBD2 matching 11 bases. V shed 4 bases and J 4 bases; nucleotides not matched to a gene: 5. Germline V lookup: CDR1 SGHRS, CDR2 YFSETQ. The CDR3 is 15 amino acids. CDR3 sequence (DNA): TGCGCCAGCAGCCTGACTAGCGGGGTCCCAGATACGCAGTATTTT. Translating it yields CASSLTSGVPDTQYF.

The chain couples TRBV23-1 to TRBJ1-6; the match to TRBD1 covers 7 bases. TRBV23-1 is marked as an open reading frame, function uncertain. This CDR3 contains 17 residues. J was trimmed by 6 bases and V by 4 bases; bases with no gene match: 12. CDR3 DNA: TGCGCCAGCAGTCCCATGAGAGAGGGACAGCTTAATTCACCCCTCCACTTT. Its protein product is CASSPMREGQLNSPLHF.

This clone was counted only a few times. V gene TRBV10-3 combines with J gene TRBJ2-6; a weak D match, TRBD1 (5 bases). In germline, CDR1 is ENHRY, CDR2 SYGVKD. The CDR3 runs 13 residues. V was clipped by 9 bases and J by 0 bases, with 6 bases between them. The CDR3 DNA reads as TGTGCCATGCAGGGCTCTGGGGCCAACGTCCTGACTTTC. Amino acid sequence: CAMQGSGANVLTF.